This T cell receptor beta chain was sequenced during a study of shared clonotypes between healthy human individuals. Study details: Per-donor plates numbered three CD4 naive, three CD4 memory, two CD8 naive and one CD8 memory. Study-wide points: Clonotype sharing among donors was expected to depend on sequencing depth.

CDR1 and CDR2 from the germline V gene are MNHEY and SMNVEV (reference sequence). Between the trimmed V and J ends, which lost 4 bases and 4 bases, there was a span of 10 bases. There are 13 residues in the CDR3. In the case of this clone: What it binds is not known.

At the deep level, the assay was run. Repertoires were generated with immunoSEQ multiplex PCR, while TCRdb's copy carries only in-frame clones and drops some. The sample records about 1 million clones, around three quarters being singletons. Each sample came from a Caucasian adult donor living in Nashville, Tennessee. The TCR sequence derives from a man aged 18 to 30 in good health. Some clones in this sample may be carry-over from other donors' samples. The sequenced sample was memory CD4+ T cells from PBMCs. Subset in this sample: CD45RA-negative fraction. The rearrangement links TRBV27 to TRBJ1-2, with D tentatively TRBD1 (6 bases). CDR3 loop: CASSSGTSYGYTF. The CDR3 DNA reads as TGTGCCAGCAGTTCCGGGACAAGCTATGGCTACACCTTC.